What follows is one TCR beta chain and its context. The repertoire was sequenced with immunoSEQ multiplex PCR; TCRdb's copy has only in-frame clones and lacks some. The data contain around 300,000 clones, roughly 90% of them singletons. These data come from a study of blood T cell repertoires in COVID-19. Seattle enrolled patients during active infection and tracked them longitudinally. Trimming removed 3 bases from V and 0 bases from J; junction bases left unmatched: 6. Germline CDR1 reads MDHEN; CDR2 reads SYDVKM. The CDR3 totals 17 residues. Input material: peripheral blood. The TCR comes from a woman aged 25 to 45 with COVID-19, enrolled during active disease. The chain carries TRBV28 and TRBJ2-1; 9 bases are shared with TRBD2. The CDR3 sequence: CASSFLAGLSSYNEQFF. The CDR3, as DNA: TGTGCCAGCAGTTTCCTAGCGGGACTTAGCTCCTACAATGAGCAGTTCTTC.